This entry lists 20 T cell receptor beta chains sequenced from one sample in a study of shared clonotypes between healthy human individuals. Here immunoSEQ multiplex PCR was the method, and the copy in TCRdb shows in-frame clones only, minus some. The sample includes roughly 720,000 clones, about 90% seen only once; the top ten take more than 30%. Sequences were obtained from memory CD8+ T cells from PBMCs. As to subset: CD45RO+ cells pooled with CCR7-negative TemRA cells. These receptor sequences come from a man between 18 and 35 years old in good health. Some clones in this sample may be carry-over from other donors' samples.

The chain carries TRBV19 and TRBJ2-3; TRBD2 matches 13 bases. CDR3 length: 15 amino acids. Trimming at V came to 7 bases and at J to 4 bases, leaving 5 bases not matched to a gene. Germline V gene data show CDR1 as LNHDA and CDR2 as SQIVND (reference sequence). The CDR3 loop is CASTAGLAGSDTQYF. The CDR3, as DNA: TGTGCCAGTACCGCGGGACTAGCGGGATCAGATACGCAGTATTTT. Supplemented by reference TRBV19 and TRBJ2-3, the full variable domain reads DGGITQSPKYLFRKEGQNVTLSCEQNLNHDAMYWYRQDPGQGLRLIYYSQIVNDFQKGDIAEGYSVSREKKESFPLTVTSAQKNPTAFYLCASTAGLAGSDTQYFGPGTRLTVL.

The chain combines TRBV5-1 with TRBJ1-2; no reliable D call. Germline CDR1 and CDR2: SGHRS and YFSETQ. Between the trimmed V and J ends, which lost 2 bases and 3 bases, there was a span of 8 bases. The length of the CDR3 is 13 residues. The CDR3 sequence: CASSFSGDYGYTF. Here the CDR3 DNA reads TGCGCCAGCAGCTTCTCGGGTGACTATGGCTACACCTTC. Together with reference TRBV5-1 and TRBJ1-2, the CDR3 gives the full variable domain: KAGVTQTPRYLIKTRGQQVTLSCSPISGHRSVSWYQQTPGQGLQFLFEYFSETQRNKGNFPGRFSGRQFSNSRSEMNVSTLELGDSALYLCASSFSGDYGYTFGSGTRLTVV.

This clone was seen only once. This chain joins TRBV29-1 and TRBJ2-2; TRBD1 or TRBD2 may be the D gene (6 bases each). With 4 bases removed from V and 5 bases from J, the gap between germline ends came to 11 bases. CDR3 length equals 13 residues. The germline gives CDR1 SQVTM, CDR2 ANQGSEA. The CDR3 loop reads CSVAGADTGELFF. The CDR3 nucleotides are TGCAGCGTTGCGGGGGCAGATACCGGGGAGCTGTTTTTT.

This chain uses TRBV9 with TRBJ2-2, with TRBD2 identical over 9 bases. V was clipped by 4 bases and J by 4 bases; unmatched bases: 17. Germline assignment: CDR1 SGDLS and CDR2 YYNGEE. The CDR3 runs to 19 residues. CDR3 sequence reads: CASSRGARGSGGSTGELFF. The CDR3 DNA sequence: TGTGCCAGCAGCAGAGGCGCTAGGGGTAGCGGGGGTTCCACCGGGGAGCTGTTTTTT.

In regard to this clone: A far more abundant clone sits one base away, making this likely a read error. This chain connects TRBV11-3 to TRBJ2-3; D gene unclear. CDR3 length equals 12 residues. Germline V gene data show CDR1 as SGHNT and CDR2 as YENEEA. The V gene lost 1 base and the J gene lost 4 bases, with 3 bases spanning the gap. This CDR3 reads CASSLGADTQYF. CDR3 nucleotides: TGTGCCAGCAGCTTAGGGGCAGATACGCAGTATTTT.

This sequence joins TRBV27 and TRBJ2-1, with 9 bases aligning to TRBD2. The CDR3 sequence is 16 residues long. Germline trimming cut 4 bases from V and 7 bases from J; bases unmatched to any gene: 11. Per the germline V gene, CDR1 is MNHEY and CDR2 is SMNVEV (reference sequence). CDR3 sequence reads: CASSSASGIGINEQFF. The CDR3 DNA sequence: TGTGCCAGCAGTTCCGCTAGCGGGATAGGGATTAATGAGCAGTTCTTC.

The chain combines TRBV6-4 with TRBJ1-2; 7 positions agree with TRBD1. V shed 2 bases, J shed 8 bases, and the junction held 5 bases outside the gene matches. CDR1 is MRHNA, CDR2 SNTAGT, per germline. The CDR3 contains 13 residues. For the CDR3, the DNA is TGTGCCAGCAGTGACGGCCCAGGGGGGGGCTACACCTTC. It specifies CASSDGPGGGYTF.

In this sample, this clone turned up once. The chain uses TRBV27 and TRBJ2-1, with 11 nucleotides matching TRBD2. Germline V lookup: CDR1 MNHEY, CDR2 SMNVEV (reference sequence). V gave up 0 bases and J gave up 6 bases; unmatched junction bases: 10. The CDR3 length is 18 residues. For the CDR3, the DNA is TGTGCCAGCAGTTTATCTAGCGGGAGGGCCAATTTTGGCAATGAGCAGTTCTTC. Translating gives CASSLSSGRANFGNEQFF.

The chain couples TRBV9 to TRBJ1-5; no definite D call. CDR1 SGDLS and CDR2 YYNGEE come from the germline V gene. This CDR3 comprises 14 residues. V was cut by 0 bases and J by 9 bases, with 13 bases left in between. The chain's CDR3 is CASSVATDRGPQHF. CDR3 DNA sequence: TGTGCCAGCAGCGTAGCGACGGACCGGGGGCCCCAGCATTTT.

This clone was observed a single time. The chain carries TRBV7-6 and TRBJ2-3; tentatively, D is TRBD1 (6 bases). The germline gives CDR1 SGHVS, CDR2 FNYEAQ. V lost 10 bases to trimming and J lost 5 bases, with 13 bases between them. The CDR3 consists of 12 residues. CDR3 DNA sequence: TGTGCCACCCGGGACATAGTAGATACGCAGTATTTT. Protein product: CATRDIVDTQYF.

The chain links TRBV5-1 to TRBJ2-5, with 10 positions matching TRBD2. The CDR3 runs 15 residues. With 1 base clipped from V and 5 bases from J, the junction kept 5 bases outside the gene matches. Germline CDR1 and CDR2: SGHRS and YFSETQ. The CDR3 spells CASSLPASGSETQYF. The CDR3 bases are TGCGCCAGCAGCTTGCCGGCTAGCGGGAGTGAGACCCAGTACTTC.

This chain links TRBV7-9 with TRBJ1-2; 7 bases map to TRBD1. V was clipped by 4 bases and J by 4 bases; unmatched bases: 9. Germline values: CDR1 SEHNR, CDR2 FQNEAQ (reference sequence). The CDR3 is 15 residues long. The CDR3 sequence is CASSYAQGRSYGYTF. CDR3 in DNA: TGTGCCAGCAGCTACGCACAGGGGAGAAGCTATGGCTACACCTTC.

V usage is TRBV4-1 and J usage is TRBJ1-1; TRBD1 matches 7 bases. After removal of 4 bases from V and 0 bases from J, the junction contained 14 bases not matched to a gene. The CDR3 loop spans 18 amino acids. Germline-derived CDR1 and CDR2 are MGHRA and YSYEKL. The CDR3 here is CASSPRGATGQLNTEAFF. CDR3 sequence (DNA): TGCGCCAGCAGCCCACGAGGGGCCACGGGACAGTTGAACACTGAAGCTTTCTTT.

V and J are TRBV14 and TRBJ2-5; D call uncertain. The germline gives CDR1 SGHDN, CDR2 FVKESK. This CDR3 has 12 amino acids. The germline V and J ends were trimmed by 2 bases and 5 bases, with 6 bases remaining between them. CDR3 in DNA: TGTGCCAGCAGCCAACCGGCGGAGACCCAGTACTTC. This gives the protein CASSQPAETQYF. Complete variable domain (other parts from reference TRBV14 and TRBJ2-5): EAGVTQFPSHSVIEKGQTVTLRCDPISGHDNLYWYRRVMGKEIKFLLHFVKESKQDESGMPNNRFLAERTGGTYSTLKVQPAELEDSGVYFCASSQPAETQYFGPGTRLLVL.

This clone was detected once. The V gene is TRBV9, the J gene TRBJ2-1; 13 nucleotides line up with TRBD2. The trim removed 3 bases at V and 1 base at J, leaving 4 bases unmatched. This CDR3 region has 17 residues. Looked up from germline, CDR1 is SGDLS and CDR2 is YYNGEE. CDR3 nucleotides: TGTGCCAGCAGCGGGGGGACTAGCGGGGCTTCCTACAATGAGCAGTTCTTC. Translated, it gives CASSGGTSGASYNEQFF.

The chain carries TRBV4-2 and TRBJ1-4; D perhaps matches TRBD1 (6 bases). Trimming pared 3 bases from V and 7 bases from J, leaving 15 bases between. The germline V gene has CDR1 LGHNA and CDR2 YNFKEQ. The CDR3 is 15 residues long. CDR3 DNA sequence: TGTGCCAGCAGCCAGGAACAGGGAGTCTCTGAAAAACTGTTTTTT. It encodes CASSQEQGVSEKLFF.

This CDR3 reads CASSYSRRTTTQYF. The CDR3 nucleotides read TGTGCCAGCTCCTACAGCAGAAGAACGACGACGCAGTATTTT. The chain joins TRBV18 to TRBJ2-3; D gene unclear. The CDR3 consists of 14 residues. Germline V gene data show CDR1 as KGHSH and CDR2 as LQKENI. Trimming cost V 6 bases and J 9 bases, with 19 bases left between them.

The chain has TRBV5-5 and TRBJ1-4, with D unclear. This CDR3 is 15 amino acids long. V lost 4 bases and J 4 bases, leaving 14 bases between the germline ends. The germline CDR1 and CDR2 sequences are SGHKS and YYEKEE (reference sequence). DNA of the CDR3: TGTGCCAGCAGCCCCGGGAGGGATTATAATGAAAAACTGTTTTTT. Its translation is CASSPGRDYNEKLFF.

The chain joins TRBV11-2 to TRBJ2-5; no clear D. The CDR3 runs 14 residues. Trimming left V 7 bases short and J 5 bases short, with 17 bases between. In germline, CDR1 is SGHAT, CDR2 FQNNGV. CDR3 DNA sequence: TGTGCCAGCACCCAACCGGACGGAAGGGAGACCCAGTACTTC. As protein: CASTQPDGRETQYF. Variable domain in full (rest from reference TRBV11-2 and TRBJ2-5): EAGVAQSPRYKIIEKRQSVAFWCNPISGHATLYWYQQILGQGPKLLIQFQNNGVVDDSQLPKDRFSAERLKGVDSTLKIQPAKLEDSAVYLCASTQPDGRETQYFGPGTRLLVL.

This clone was seen once. V usage is TRBV27 and J usage is TRBJ2-7; TRBD1 is a possible D gene (6 bases). The V and J ends lost 3 bases and 2 bases respectively, with 11 bases between them. The V gene's germline CDR1 is MNHEY and CDR2 SMNVEV (reference sequence). This CDR3 has 14 residues. CDR3 DNA: TGTGCCAGCAGTTTCGGACAGACTACCTACGAGCAGTACTTC. This codes for CASSFGQTTYEQYF.